This TCR beta chain was sequenced during a study of T-cell reconstitution after alpha-beta-depleted transplantation in children. CDR3 size: 14 residues. V was clipped by 6 bases and J by 5 bases, with 13 bases between them. Germline lookup yields CDR1 MNHEY and CDR2 SMNVEV (reference sequence). A few counts support this clonotype. The TCRbeta library incorporated unique molecular identifiers. TCRdb itself ran the PCR reads through MiXCR, one entry per CDR3 protein. This sample has approximately 420,000 distinct CDR3 sequences, with approximately 10% found just once. The V call is TRBV27, the J call TRBJ2-2, with D possibly TRBD2 on 5 matching bases. The sequencing here drew on PBMCs from the stem cell graft donor, taken from the stem cell graft. The receptor was isolated from a human donor who donated a stem cell graft to a child with acute myeloid leukemia. The CDR3 reads CASSSPPGTGELFF. Here the CDR3 DNA reads TGTGCCAGCAGCTCGCCCCCGGGAACCGGGGAGCTGTTTTTT.